The rows below give T cell receptor beta chains drawn from one sample of a study of a mutant IDH1 vaccine in newly diagnosed glioma. Sequencing used immunoSEQ multiplex PCR; TCRdb keeps in-frame clones, though not all of them. Of tens of thousands of clones listed, about three quarters are singletons. The material sequenced was PBMCs, taken from a glioma patient treated with radiotherapy, temozolomide or both. These receptors were taken from a woman aged 40 to 50 with glioma. Each CDR3 is given with its conserved first and last residue. A D gene is named only where the DNA matches it firmly. Only part of the rows carry a size: once, few, many, or a class if the clone is expanded.

TRBJ2-2 | TRBD2 | NA | TRBV7-2 | CASSLVGGAGGRNTGELFF | TGTGCCAGCAGCTTAGTGGGAGGAGCGGGGGGCCGGAACACCGGGGAGCTGTTTTTT
TRBJ1-1 | NA | NA | TRBV27 | CASSPSRYGTEAFF | TGTGCCAGCAGTCCCTCCAGGTATGGCACTGAAGCTTTCTTT
TRBJ1-2 | TRBD1 | NA | TRBV29-1 | CSVVGQGRGGYTF | TGCAGCGTAGTTGGACAGGGGAGGGGTGGCTACACCTTC
TRBJ2-2 | NA | NA | TRBV5-1 | CASKRSGVNTGELFF | TGCGCCAGCAAGCGGAGCGGAGTAAACACCGGGGAGCTGTTTTTT
TRBJ1-2 | TRBD1 | NA | TRBV2 | CASSESTGVGYTF | TGTGCCAGCAGTGAATCGACAGGGGTCGGCTACACCTTC
TRBJ2-7 | NA | NA | TRBV9 | CASSVDLTGEQYF | TGTGCCAGCAGCGTAGATTTGACAGGCGAGCAGTACTTC
TRBJ2-2 | TRBD1 | NA | TRBV2 | CASSADRENTGELFF | TGTGCCAGCAGTGCGGACAGGGAGAACACCGGGGAGCTGTTTTTT
TRBJ2-2 | TRBD2 | NA | TRBV7-7 | CASSLRGGAGTGELFF | TGTGCTAGCAGCTTACGCGGGGGGGCCGGCACCGGGGAGCTGTTTTTT
TRBJ1-1 | NA | once | TRBV21-1 | CASSTAPDREKARGEAFF | TGTGCCAGCAGCACAGCCCCCGACAGGGAGAAAGCCAGAGGTGAAGCTTTCTTT
TRBJ2-7 | NA | NA | TRBV6-6 | CASSYSGPPYGEQYF | TGTGCCAGCAGTTACTCAGGGCCCCCTTACGGGGAGCAGTACTTC
TRBJ1-2 | NA | NA | TRBV27 | CASSSNREMRGYTF | TGTGCCAGCAGTTCAAACAGGGAAATGCGTGGCTACACCTTC
TRBJ1-3 | NA | NA | TRBV30 | CAWTLTRLVGNTIYF | TGTGCCTGGACCCTCACGCGGCTGGTTGGAAACACCATATATTTT
TRBJ1-4 | NA | once | TRBV7-2 | CASSSSWGANEKLFF | TGTGCCAGCAGCTCCAGTTGGGGGGCTAATGAAAAACTGTTTTTT
TRBJ2-2 | TRBD1 | once | TRBV4-2 | CASSHPDRGRGNTGELFF | TGTGCCAGCAGCCACCCGGACAGGGGGAGAGGGAACACCGGGGAGCTGTTTTTT
TRBJ1-1 | TRBD1 | NA | TRBV10-3 | CAISGSDRGGTEAFF | TGTGCCATCAGTGGATCGGACAGGGGAGGAACTGAAGCTTTCTTT
TRBJ1-1 | NA | NA | TRBV30 | CAWSFDTEAFF | TGTGCCTGGAGTTTTGACACTGAAGCTTTCTTT
TRBJ1-4 | NA | NA | TRBV30 | CAWSSSGRLFNEKLFF | TGTGCCTGGAGCTCCTCTGGGAGGTTGTTTAATGAAAAACTGTTTTTT
TRBJ1-1 | TRBD1 | NA | TRBV5-1 | CASRTAPGQGAVEAFF | TGCGCCAGCAGGACCGCCCCGGGACAGGGTGCCGTTGAAGCTTTCTTT
TRBJ1-2 | TRBD1 | NA | TRBV7-2 | CASSYGQGANYGYTF | TGTGCCAGCAGCTACGGACAGGGAGCTAACTATGGCTACACCTTC
TRBJ1-1 | NA | few | TRBV4-1 | CASSQAGTIGPEAFF | TGCGCCAGCAGCCAAGCCGGGACTATCGGACCTGAAGCTTTCTTT
TRBJ1-1 | TRBD1 | NA | TRBV9 | CASGRGLNTEAFF | TGTGCCAGCGGCAGGGGGTTGAACACTGAAGCTTTCTTT
TRBJ1-1 | TRBD1 | NA | TRBV7-9 | CASSSGQGFTEAFF | TGTGCCAGCAGTTCGGGACAGGGTTTCACTGAAGCTTTCTTT
TRBJ1-5 | NA | few | TRBV5-6 | CARSSWAQHF | TGTGCCAGGTCTTCTTGGGCCCAGCATTTT
TRBJ2-4 | NA | NA | TRBV4-1 | CASSQVLAKNIQYF | TGCGCCAGCAGCCAAGTGCTAGCCAAAAACATTCAGTACTTC
TRBJ1-5 | NA | NA | TRBV7-9 | CASSKNGGSQPQHF | TGTGCCAGCAGTAAAAACGGGGGAAGCCAGCCCCAGCATTTT
TRBJ2-2 | NA | once | TRBV15 | CATEEAGTNTGELFF | TGTGCCACCGAAGAGGCGGGGACGAACACCGGGGAGCTGTTTTTT
TRBJ1-2 | NA | NA | TRBV7-9 | CASSLGVGAGLYGYTF | TGTGCCAGCAGCTTAGGGGTGGGGGCTGGCCTCTATGGCTACACCTTC
TRBJ1-2 | NA | NA | TRBV11-2 | CASSLGGLADYGYTF | TGTGCCAGCAGCTTAGGGGGACTGGCGGACTATGGCTACACCTTC
TRBJ2-5 | NA | few | TRBV6-6 | CASSYGGGETQYF | TGTGCCAGCAGTTACGGGGGTGGGGAGACCCAGTACTTC
TRBJ2-1 | TRBD2 | NA | TRBV7-9 | CASSLRPLTSGGMNEQFF | TGTGCCAGCAGCTTAAGACCCCTTACTAGCGGGGGGATGAATGAGCAGTTCTTC
TRBJ2-2 | TRBD2 | few | TRBV5-1 | CASSPPLSGEVGELFF | TGCGCCAGCAGCCCTCCCCTTAGCGGGGAAGTCGGGGAGCTGTTTTTT
TRBJ1-5 | TRBD1 | NA | TRBV7-3 | CASSRDRDQPQHF | TGTGCCAGCAGCCGCGACAGGGATCAGCCCCAGCATTTT
TRBJ1-4 | NA | NA | TRBV4-1 | CASSQDLARYEKLFF | TGCGCCAGCAGCCAAGATTTGGCCAGGTACGAAAAACTGTTTTTT
TRBJ2-1 | NA | medium-sized | TRBV5-1 | CASRLAYEQFF | TGCGCCAGCAGGTTAGCATATGAGCAGTTCTTC
TRBJ2-3 | TRBD2 | NA | TRBV11-3 | CASRVESTSVLTDTQYF | TGTGCCAGCAGGGTAGAATCGACTAGCGTACTCACAGATACGCAGTATTTT
TRBJ1-2 | TRBD1 | few | TRBV29-1 | CSGGSQGLYGYTF | TGCAGCGGGGGATCACAGGGGCTTTATGGCTACACCTTC
TRBJ2-5 | NA | NA | TRBV7-6 | CASSLILQETQYF | TGTGCCAGCAGCCTAATCCTCCAAGAGACCCAGTACTTC
TRBJ2-3 | TRBD2 | NA | TRBV11-3 | CASSSGTSGGEDTQYF | TGTGCCAGCAGCTCCGGGACTAGCGGGGGGGAGGATACGCAGTATTTT
TRBJ2-7 | NA | NA | TRBV30 | CAWSVGDEQYF | TGTGCCTGGAGTGTAGGGGACGAGCAGTACTTC
TRBJ2-7 | NA | NA | TRBV19 | CASSIVGRGEQYF | TGTGCCAGTAGTATAGTAGGGCGAGGGGAGCAGTACTTC
TRBJ2-7 | NA | NA | TRBV30 | CAWSVLAPFEQYF | TGTGCCTGGAGTGTACTGGCACCTTTTGAGCAGTACTTC
TRBJ1-1 | NA | NA | TRBV4-1 | CASSQVLGVSGWRNTEAFF | TGCGCCAGCAGCCAAGTACTGGGGGTGTCAGGGTGGCGGAACACTGAAGCTTTCTTT
TRBJ2-1 | NA | NA | TRBV5-6 | CASSLPGPNEQFF | TGTGCCAGCAGCTTGCCAGGGCCCAATGAGCAGTTCTTC
TRBJ2-3 | NA | NA | TRBV30 | CALEDRSGQGTDTQYF | TGTGCCTTGGAGGACCGATCCGGGCAGGGCACAGATACGCAGTATTTT
TRBJ1-1 | NA | few | TRBV7-2 | CASSLMIRGGSEAFF | TGTGCCAGCAGCTTAATGATCAGGGGAGGTAGTGAAGCTTTCTTT
TRBJ1-5 | TRBD1 | NA | TRBV27 | CASRFGQGSNQPQHF | TGTGCCAGCAGATTCGGACAGGGCAGCAATCAGCCCCAGCATTTT
TRBJ2-1 | TRBD2 | NA | TRBV7-8 | CASSLGGASGGRRNEQFF | TGTGCCAGCAGCTTAGGGGGAGCTAGCGGGGGGCGACGCAATGAGCAGTTCTTC
TRBJ2-3 | NA | once | TRBV7-2 | CASRGRGTDTQYF | TGTGCCAGCAGGGGCCGGGGCACAGATACGCAGTATTTT
TRBJ2-5 | NA | NA | TRBV7-9 | CASSLLRTEKETQYF | TGTGCCAGCAGCTTATTGCGGACAGAAAAAGAGACCCAGTACTTC
TRBJ2-3 | NA | NA | TRBV7-9 | CASSKPGTTGADTQYF | TGTGCCAGCAGCAAACCGGGCACCACCGGGGCAGATACGCAGTATTTT
TRBJ1-1 | NA | NA | TRBV18 | CASSPSGTPEAFF | TGTGCCAGCTCACCATCCGGGACCCCTGAAGCTTTCTTT
TRBJ2-5 | NA | NA | TRBV7-2 | CATETGLQETQYF | TGTGCCACCGAGACAGGCCTTCAAGAGACCCAGTACTTC
TRBJ2-5 | NA | NA | TRBV30 | CAWSTGKETQYF | TGTGCCTGGAGTACGGGTAAAGAGACCCAGTACTTC
TRBJ1-1 | NA | few | TRBV6-5 | CASSYSRGQNTEAFF | TGTGCCAGCAGTTACTCCAGGGGCCAGAACACTGAAGCTTTCTTT